Following are 30 T cell receptor beta chains from one sample sequenced in a study of T-cell memory formation after mild COVID-19 (dated by TCRdb to 2020 to 2023). The library was generated by 5' RACE. Sequencing took place on an Illumina NovaSeq 6000. TCRdb handled the public reads itself, with Q25 trimming in fastp and clone calling in MiXCR, and kept productive beta chains. One record per CDR3 amino acid sequence lists the most common genes and DNA. The sample table shows 100,000 to 150,000 distinct CDR3 sequences, and roughly 15% are seen once. Approximately 14% of the sample lies in the top ten. Sequenced: PBMCs or a T cell subset sorted from them (not recorded which). The origin of the receptors is an adult woman who had mild COVID-19 (a few samples of this study predate the infection). The sample titles of this study are shuffled in the database, so cell type and time point are left out; the donor was told from shared clones.

A few counts support this clonotype. This chain joins TRBV6-5 and TRBJ1-1; D ambiguous. Germline CDR1 reads MNHEY; CDR2 reads SVGAGI. This CDR3 has 13 residues. The germline V and J ends were trimmed by 2 bases and 7 bases, with 11 bases remaining between them. The CDR3 protein is CASSYTLLVEAFF. The CDR3 DNA is TGTGCCAGCAGTTACACCCTGCTAGTTGAAGCTTTCTTT.

In its sample, this clonotype is medium-sized. The chain couples TRBV4-2 to TRBJ2-5; unclear D gene. CDR1 is LGHNA, CDR2 YNFKEQ, per germline. The V end lost 2 bases, the J end lost 0 bases, and 4 bases lay between the germline ends. The CDR3 length is 13 residues. CDR3 bases: TGTGCCAGCAGCCAAAAAGACCAAGAGACCCAGTACTTC. Residues: CASSQKDQETQYF.

The chain employs TRBV12-3 or TRBV12-4 and TRBJ1-5, with D maybe TRBD1 (5 bases). The CDR3 contains 13 residues. Trimming stripped 5 bases from V and 5 bases from J, with 10 bases between. CDR3 bases: TGTGCCAGCAGTGGGCAGGGCCATCAGCCCCAGCATTTT. It is translated as CASSGQGHQPQHF.

The chain is built from TRBV5-1 and TRBJ2-2; 11 bases line up with TRBD2. The CDR3 is made up of 16 amino acids. Germline V CDR1 and CDR2: SGHRS, YFSETQ. V was pared by 4 bases and J by 1 base, with 3 bases of the junction left unmatched. CDR3 coding DNA: TGCGCCAGCAGCACGGGGACTAGCGGGAACACCGGGGAGCTGTTTTTT. Translating gives CASSTGTSGNTGELFF.

The V call is TRBV15, the J call TRBJ2-1; D remains ambiguous. This CDR3 has 15 residues. The V gene's germline CDR1 is LNHNV and CDR2 YYDKDF (reference sequence). Trimming left V 3 bases short and J 0 bases short, with 9 bases between. The CDR3, as DNA: TGTGCCACCAGCAGGACTCCCAGCTCCTACAATGAGCAGTTCTTC. Encoded protein: CATSRTPSSYNEQFF.

The V and J genes are TRBV4-2 and TRBJ2-7, with 7 bases identical to TRBD1. This CDR3 comprises 16 residues. The trim removed 0 bases at V and 0 bases at J, leaving 5 bases unmatched. The V gene's germline CDR1 is LGHNA and CDR2 YNFKEQ. CDR3 sequence reads: CASSQDQRGLSYEQYF. The CDR3 region has the DNA TGTGCCAGCAGCCAAGATCAGAGGGGGCTCTCCTACGAGCAGTACTTC.

This clonotype was seen repeatedly, ten times or more. A junction end diverges from the germline sequence, so it may reflect a read error. The V gene is TRBV12-3 or TRBV12-4, the J gene TRBJ2-3; 8 nucleotides match TRBD2. CDR3 length equals 14 residues. The DNA for the CDR3 is TGTGCCAGCAGTCTAGCGGGCCTCACAGATACGCAGTATTTT. Amino acids: CASSLAGLTDTQYF.

This clonotype was detected ten times or more. The J gene is TRBJ2-7, the V gene TRBV5-1; tentative D call: TRBD1 (6 bases). Germline CDR1 is SGHRS and CDR2 is YFSETQ. Deletions cut 2 bases from V and 5 bases from J, with 8 bases between. The CDR3 is 12 residues long. CDR3 loop: CASSFRGDEQYF. CDR3 coding DNA: TGCGCCAGCAGCTTCAGGGGCGACGAGCAGTACTTC.

This clonotype was seen a handful of times. V and J are TRBV3-1 and TRBJ2-1; D unclear. Trimming shortened V by 0 bases and J by 4 bases, and 7 bases separated the two germline ends. The CDR3 extends over 14 amino acids. CDR1 is LGHDT, CDR2 YNNKEL, per germline (reference sequence). The CDR3 region is CASSQDMVYNEQFF. The CDR3 bases are TGTGCCAGCAGCCAAGATATGGTATACAATGAGCAGTTCTTC.

This clonotype was picked up a small number of times. V is TRBV5-5 and J is TRBJ1-3; D is undetermined. In germline, CDR1 is SGHKS, CDR2 YYEKEE (reference sequence). This CDR3 spans 15 amino acids. Trimming took off 4 bases at V and 0 bases at J, with 11 bases between the two ends. DNA for the CDR3: TGTGCCAGCAGCACCAGCCGGGACTCTGGAAACACCATATATTTT. Protein: CASSTSRDSGNTIYF.

This clonotype has a handful of counts. The rearrangement links TRBV5-4 to TRBJ1-6; D possibly corresponds to TRBD1 (6 bases). This CDR3 contains 20 residues. CDR1 and CDR2 (germline): SGHNT, YYREEE (reference sequence). Trimming stripped 4 bases from V and 0 bases from J, with 23 bases between. In nucleotides, the CDR3 is TGTGCCAGCAGCCTTCGGGGGGCCGGGGTCCTAAGCTCCTATAATTCACCCCTCCACTTT. This encodes CASSLRGAGVLSSYNSPLHF. Together with reference TRBV5-4 and TRBJ1-6, the CDR3 gives the full variable domain: ETGVTQSPTHLIKTRGQQVTLRCSSQSGHNTVSWYQQALGQGPQFIFQYYREEENGRGNFPPRFSGLQFPNYSSELNVNALELDDSALYLCASSLRGAGVLSSYNSPLHFGNGTRLTVT.

This clonotype was seen only a few times. The CDR3 DNA is TGTGCCAGCGCCCCCGGGACAGTCCCCTACGAGCAGTACTTC. This encodes CASAPGTVPYEQYF. The rearrangement joins TRBV18 to TRBJ2-7; TRBD1 matches at 7 bases. Germline CDR1 and CDR2: KGHSH and LQKENI. This CDR3 region has 14 residues. After removal of 8 bases from V and 2 bases from J, the junction contained 9 bases not matched to a gene.

This clonotype was detected many times. CDR3 sequence (DNA): TGTGCCAGCAGCTTAAGGGGGGGCTATGGCTACACCTTC. Protein sequence: CASSLRGGYGYTF. The V and J genes are TRBV7-8 and TRBJ1-2; tentatively, D is TRBD1 (6 bases). From germline, CDR1 is SGHVS and CDR2 FQNEAQ. V lost 2 bases to trimming and J lost 4 bases, with 8 bases between them. The CDR3 consists of 13 residues.

V is TRBV7-9 and J is TRBJ2-3; 15 nucleotides agree with TRBD2. CDR1 is SEHNR and CDR2 is FQNEAQ in the germline V gene (reference sequence). V trimming: 6 bases; J trimming: 0 bases; junction bases outside the gene matches: 7. The CDR3 length is 18 residues. CDR3 in amino acids: CASSSGTSGRLSTDTQYF. The CDR3 nucleotides are TGTGCCAGCAGTTCCGGGACTAGCGGGAGGCTCAGCACAGATACGCAGTATTTT.

This clonotype was observed a few times. Germline and junction disagree at one end, which may indicate a read error. The chain links TRBV15 to TRBJ2-7, with 8 nucleotides matching TRBD1. The CDR3 runs to 13 residues. CDR1 is LNHNV and CDR2 is YYDKDF in the germline V gene (reference sequence). CDR3 nucleotides: TGTGCCACCAGCAGAGAAGGGACAGGACGGGGTTCCTTC. Translated, it gives CATSREGTGRGSF. Filled out from reference TRBV15 and TRBJ2-7, the complete variable domain reads DAMVIQNPRYQVTQFGKPVTLSCSQTLNHNVMYWYQQKSSQAPKLLFHYYDKDFNNEADTPDNFQSRRPNTSFCFLDIRSPGLGDTAMYLCATSREGTGRGSFGPGTRLTVT.

This clonotype was seen more than once but under ten times. The chain links TRBV7-2 to TRBJ2-7; 7 nucleotides line up with TRBD2. The V gene end was trimmed by 4 bases and the J gene end by 2 bases; junction bases not matched to a gene: 2. The germline gives CDR1 SGHTA, CDR2 FQGNSA. The CDR3 has 13 residues. The CDR3 sequence is CASSWGGPYEQYF. CDR3 bases: TGTGCCAGCAGCTGGGGGGGTCCCTACGAGCAGTACTTC.

This clonotype has only a few counts. J is TRBJ2-1 and V is TRBV2, with D maybe TRBD1 (6 bases). This CDR3 has 11 residues. Germline assignment: CDR1 SNHLY and CDR2 FYNNEI. V was shortened by 5 bases and J by 9 bases, with 8 bases between the two germline ends. CDR3 sequence (DNA): TGTGCCAGCAGTCAGGGGAGTGAGCAGTTCTTC. Amino acid sequence: CASSQGSEQFF.

This clonotype was found a few times. V gene TRBV6-5 combines with J gene TRBJ2-7; D remains unclear. CDR3 size: 11 residues. Trimming removed 4 bases at V and 3 bases at J, with 4 bases between. CDR1 is MNHEY, CDR2 SVGAGI, per germline. As DNA, the CDR3 is TGTGCCAGCAGTTTAAACTACGAGCAGTACTTC. Its translation: CASSLNYEQYF.

This chain links TRBV6-2 or TRBV6-3 with TRBJ1-4; no firm D call. The V and J ends lost 4 bases and 4 bases respectively, with 7 bases between them. In germline, CDR1 is MNHEY, CDR2 SVGEGT. CDR3 size: 13 residues. The CDR3 is CASSFGNNEKLFF. The CDR3 nucleotides read TGTGCCAGCAGTTTCGGCAATAATGAAAAACTGTTTTTT.

Only a few counts were recorded for this clonotype. This chain joins TRBV7-9 and TRBJ2-7; TRBD1 matches 7 bases. Germline V gives CDR1 SEHNR, CDR2 FQNEAQ (reference sequence). V dropped 5 bases and J dropped 4; count of bases not matched to a gene: 2. The CDR3 runs to 12 residues. CDR3 sequence reads: CASSRQGYEQYF. CDR3 sequence (DNA): TGTGCCAGCAGCCGACAGGGTTACGAGCAGTACTTC.

The CDR3 DNA follows: TGTGCCAGCAGTTCAGGGGTAGGCAACACTGAAGCTTTCTTT. It yields the protein CASSSGVGNTEAFF. The rearrangement joins TRBV6-5 to TRBJ1-1, with a weak D call TRBD1 (6 bases). The V and J ends lost 4 bases and 2 bases respectively, with 11 bases between them. The germline V gene has CDR1 MNHEY and CDR2 SVGAGI. The CDR3 consists of 14 residues.

This clonotype was seen only a few times. J is TRBJ2-7 and V is TRBV12-3 or TRBV12-4; D remains ambiguous. The V end was cut by 3 bases, the J end by 3 bases, with 9 bases between. This CDR3 is built from 13 residues. In DNA form, the CDR3 reads TGTGCCAGCAGTTTGGGTTCCCACTACGAGCAGTACTTC. Translating gives CASSLGSHYEQYF.

V usage is TRBV29-1 and J usage is TRBJ2-3, with D perhaps TRBD1 (5 bases). CDR1 and CDR2 (germline): SQVTM, ANQGSEA. This CDR3 has 16 residues. Trimming removed 4 bases at V and 0 bases at J, with 17 bases between. Written as DNA, the CDR3 is TGCAGCGTTGTTCTCCTAGGGGATTTGAGCACAGATACGCAGTATTTT. Translated, it gives CSVVLLGDLSTDTQYF.

This clonotype was seen a handful of times. This chain links TRBV24-1 with TRBJ2-3; TRBD2 matches 9 bases. J lost 2 bases, V lost 9 bases, and 8 bases had no gene match. Germline loops: CDR1 KGHDR, CDR2 SFDVKD. The CDR3 has 15 amino acids. The CDR3 region has the DNA TGTGCCACCTCGTCGGGACTAGCCCCCACAGATACGCAGTATTTT. This codes for CATSSGLAPTDTQYF.

The rearrangement uses TRBV5-1 and TRBJ2-7; D is unclear. The germline V and J ends were trimmed by 1 base and 2 bases, with 10 bases remaining between them. The V gene's germline CDR1 is SGHRS and CDR2 YFSETQ. The CDR3 spans 14 residues. CDR3 coding DNA: TGCGCCAGCAGCTTGTCGGCAGGTACCTACGAGCAGTACTTC. Its translation is CASSLSAGTYEQYF.

The genes are TRBV7-9 and TRBJ1-2; TRBD1 might be the D (6 bases). The germline V gene has CDR1 SEHNR and CDR2 FQNEAQ (reference sequence). Trimming took 3 bases from V and 6 from J, leaving 17 bases between them. The CDR3 sequence is 15 residues long. For the CDR3, the DNA is TGTGCCAGCAGCTTTCTCTACGGGACAACTCATGGCTACACCTTC. It translates to CASSFLYGTTHGYTF.

The rearrangement uses TRBV7-3 and TRBJ2-3; 9 nucleotides align to TRBD1. The V gene's germline CDR1 is SGHTA and CDR2 FQGTGA. V dropped 4 bases and J dropped 4; count of bases not matched to a gene: 3. The CDR3 covers 14 residues. CDR3 in amino acids: CASSSDRGADTQYF. As DNA, the CDR3 is TGTGCCAGCAGCTCGGACAGGGGCGCAGATACGCAGTATTTT.

The chain employs TRBV7-9 and TRBJ2-7, with D perhaps matching TRBD1 or TRBD2 (5 bases each). This CDR3 contains 17 residues. Germline loops: CDR1 SEHNR, CDR2 FQNEAQ (reference sequence). Trimming removed 0 bases at V and 2 bases at J, with 17 bases between. CDR3 in amino acids: CASSLARSRDPPYEQYF. CDR3 DNA sequence: TGTGCCAGCAGCTTAGCTCGGTCCCGGGACCCCCCCTACGAGCAGTACTTC.

This clonotype has only a few counts. The rearrangement joins TRBV9 to TRBJ1-1; possible D gene TRBD1, 5 bases. This CDR3 region has 15 residues. Germline-derived CDR1 and CDR2 are SGDLS and YYNGEE. The V and J ends lost 0 bases and 3 bases respectively, with 12 bases between them. CDR3 DNA sequence: TGTGCCAGCAGCGTAGTTGGTCAGGGAGACACTGAAGCTTTCTTT. This translates into CASSVVGQGDTEAFF.

This clonotype was observed a handful of times. The chain has TRBV4-3 and TRBJ1-2; D is unresolved. Per the germline V gene, CDR1 is LGHNA and CDR2 is YSLEER. V was cut by 0 bases and J by 3 bases, with 14 bases left in between. The CDR3 covers 16 residues. The CDR3: CASSQDPTRRDYGYTF. The CDR3 DNA follows: TGCGCCAGCAGCCAAGATCCCACCAGACGGGACTATGGCTACACCTTC.